Detailed here is one T cell receptor beta chain. Antigen specificity is unknown. This sample is part of a study of Ad26.COV2.S vaccination and SARS-CoV-2 variants. At the level of the study: Into the muscle, Ad26.COV2.S was dosed once or twice, 56 days apart. Study observations and caveats: Relative to placebo recipients, vaccine recipients exhibited elevated spike-specific TCR breadth. The breadth of spike-specific CD8+ and CD4+ T cell responses after vaccination was reportedly substantial. Recipients of either vaccine or placebo displayed similar breadth of non-spike TCRs.

The table came from immunoSEQ multiplex PCR; TCRdb's copy has only in-frame clones and leaves some out. The sample has approximately 450,000 clones, around nine tenths seen once. Treatment here: around 19 received Ad26.COV2.S at low or high dose, single or two shots; several received placebo; per-sample allocation not given. The investigators took samples on day 63 after the first vaccine or placebo injection. Here the sequenced sample was peripheral blood, taken in a trial of Ad26.COV2.S vaccine versus placebo. The receptor was isolated from a person between 18 and 59 years old who received the Ad26.COV2.S COVID-19 vaccine or a placebo.

The CDR3 reads CAISEQAGPTNEKLFF. The CDR3 DNA reads as TGTGCCATCAGTGAGCAAGCTGGTCCAACTAATGAAAAACTGTTTTTT. This chain connects TRBV10-3 to TRBJ1-4; D gene ambiguous. Germline values: CDR1 ENHRY, CDR2 SYGVKD. The V end lost 2 bases, the J end lost 0 bases, and 10 bases lay between the germline ends. CDR3 length: 16 residues.